The 26 T cell receptor beta chains below come from one sample, sequenced in a study of early T cells in non-severe SARS-CoV-2 infection. TCRdb re-called the 5' RACE reads with MiXCR, one entry per CDR3 protein. The repertoire holds some 54,000 distinct CDR3 sequences, with 10% as singletons. The sequenced material came from whole blood. These receptors originate from an adult who was a healthcare worker with PCR-confirmed SARS-CoV-2 infection or an uninfected control (not recorded which).

This chain connects TRBV6-2 or TRBV6-3 to TRBJ2-7, with D unclear. V was trimmed by 6 bases and J by 2 bases, leaving 17 bases between them. The CDR3 has 15 amino acids. Germline V gene sequence: CDR1 MNHEY, CDR2 SVGEGT. The CDR3 region has the DNA TGTGCCAGCAGCCGAACGGTTCTTCCACCCTACGAGCAGTACTTC. Its protein product is CASSRTVLPPYEQYF.

This clonotype was seen many times. The chain links TRBV4-3 to TRBJ2-2, with 9 bases identical to TRBD1. Trimming cost V 0 bases and J 4 bases; bases outside gene matches: 0. CDR1 LGHNA and CDR2 YSLEER come from the germline V gene. The CDR3 totals 15 residues. The CDR3 coding sequence is TGCGCCAGCAGCCAAGAGGGACAGGGCACCGGGGAGCTGTTTTTT. As protein: CASSQEGQGTGELFF.

This clonotype has more than one count but fewer than ten. The chain is built from TRBV6-5 and TRBJ2-7, with D maybe TRBD1 (7 bases). Per germline, CDR1 MNHEY and CDR2 SVGAGI. V lost 2 bases and J 2 bases, leaving 16 bases between the germline ends. The CDR3 totals 16 residues. The CDR3 is CASSYKTGTPTYEQYF. Written as DNA, the CDR3 is TGTGCCAGCAGTTACAAGACAGGGACTCCTACCTACGAGCAGTACTTC.

The table lists this clonotype with a few counts. The rearrangement joins TRBV20-1 to TRBJ1-1, with TRBD1 matching over 8 bases. From germline, CDR1 is DFQATT and CDR2 SNEGSKA (reference sequence). Trimming took 5 bases from V and 4 from J; bases not matched to a gene: 6. The CDR3 spans 13 residues. This CDR3 is CSAQGADSTEAFF. Written as DNA, the CDR3 is TGCAGTGCTCAGGGGGCGGACAGCACTGAAGCTTTCTTT.

The chain employs TRBV28 and TRBJ2-3, with a tentative D call TRBD1 (6 bases). V dropped 3 bases and J dropped 0 bases, with 19 bases sitting between them. The CDR3 spans 18 residues. Looked up from germline, CDR1 is MDHEN and CDR2 is SYDVKM. The CDR3 nucleotides read TGTGCCAGCAGTTTTTTTCCCGGACAGAGCTTGAGCACAGATACGCAGTATTTT. It codes for CASSFFPGQSLSTDTQYF. Full variable domain (remainder filled in from reference TRBV28 and TRBJ2-3): DVKVTQSSRYLVKRTGEKVFLECVQDMDHENMFWYRQDPGLGLRLIYFSYDVKMKEKGDIPEGYSVSREKKERFSLILESASTNQTSMYLCASSFFPGQSLSTDTQYFGPGTRLTVL.

This clonotype was seen repeatedly, ten times or more. V and J are TRBV7-3 and TRBJ2-3, with 11 bases lining up with TRBD2. Per the germline V gene, CDR1 is SGHTA and CDR2 is FQGTGA. The CDR3 extends over 16 amino acids. V dropped 5 bases and J dropped 8; count of bases not matched to a gene: 12. The CDR3 nucleotides read TGTGCCAGCAGCCCGACGGGAGGGACTAGCGGACTTACGCAGTATTTT. Amino acid sequence: CASSPTGGTSGLTQYF.

The rearrangement uses TRBV14 and TRBJ2-3, with 10 bases lining up with TRBD2. J was trimmed by 4 bases and V by 4 bases; bases with no gene match: 5. Looked up from germline, CDR1 is SGHDN and CDR2 is FVKESK. The CDR3 covers 15 residues. The CDR3 is CASSLSGRVPDTQYF. As DNA, the CDR3 is TGTGCCAGCAGCCTGAGCGGGAGGGTCCCAGATACGCAGTATTTT.

This clonotype appeared many times. The chain couples TRBV15 to TRBJ2-7; 10 bases align to TRBD1. This CDR3 comprises 15 residues. Trimming took 1 base from V and 3 from J; bases not matched to a gene: 3. CDR1 and CDR2 (germline): LNHNV, YYDKDF (reference sequence). The CDR3 sequence: CATSRGWTGGYEQYF. CDR3 nucleotide sequence: TGTGCCACCAGCAGAGGGTGGACAGGGGGCTACGAGCAGTACTTC.

This clonotype was recorded at least ten times. The chain is built from TRBV4-2 and TRBJ2-1; D is unclear. This CDR3 region has 15 residues. CDR1 is LGHNA, CDR2 YNFKEQ, per germline. Trimming left V 4 bases short and J 7 bases short, with 17 bases between. This chain's CDR3 is CASSRLERPENEQFF. CDR3 bases: TGTGCCAGCAGCCGACTCGAAAGGCCGGAGAATGAGCAGTTCTTC.

Concerning this clonotype itself: A junction boundary mismatches the germline segment, possibly from a read error. The chain is built from TRBV20-1 and TRBJ1-1; D gene uncertain. The CDR3 runs 13 residues. The germline CDR1 and CDR2 sequences are DFQATT and SNEGSKA (reference sequence). The CDR3 sequence: CSARAQVLSEAFF. CDR3 in DNA: TGCAGTGCCAGAGCTCAGGTACTCAGTGAAGCTTTCTTT.

This clonotype was detected ten times or more. The genes are TRBV27 and TRBJ1-3; TRBD1 matches 8 bases. The CDR3 covers 15 residues. Trimming cost V 3 bases and J 4 bases; bases outside gene matches: 5. CDR1 and CDR2 from the germline V gene are MNHEY and SMNVEV (reference sequence). The CDR3 region is CASSFARGHGNTIYF. As DNA, the CDR3 is TGTGCCAGCAGTTTTGCCAGGGGGCACGGAAACACCATATATTTT.

This clonotype was detected only a few times. This sequence joins TRBV25-1 and TRBJ1-1; 7 nucleotides match TRBD1. With 4 bases clipped from V and 6 bases from J, the junction kept 5 bases outside the gene matches. The CDR3 totals 13 residues. The V gene's germline CDR1 is MGHDK and CDR2 SYGVNS. CDR3 region: CASSVVGGSEAFF. The CDR3, as DNA: TGTGCCAGCAGTGTGGTAGGGGGCTCTGAAGCTTTCTTT.

Many counts were recorded for this clonotype. CDR3 nucleotides: TGTGCCAGCAGCCCCGGGAGTGGGGTCTACAATGAGCAGTTCTTC. This codes for CASSPGSGVYNEQFF. V and J are TRBV7-6 and TRBJ2-1; possible D gene TRBD2, 6 bases. The ends were cut back, 5 bases at V and 3 bases at J, with 14 bases in the middle. The CDR3 consists of 15 residues. CDR1 is SGHVS and CDR2 is FNYEAQ in the germline V gene.

This clonotype was seen many times. The junction and the germline gene differ at one end; a read error may be behind it. V gene TRBV5-1 combines with J gene TRBJ1-1; TRBD1 aligns across 7 bases. Germline V gene lookup returns CDR1 SGHRS and CDR2 YFSETQ. This CDR3 is 16 amino acids long. The CDR3 loop reads CASNLGTARVNTEAFF. The DNA of the CDR3 is TGCGCCAGCAACTTGGGGACAGCGAGGGTGAACACTGAAGCTTTCTTT.

This clonotype was detected many times. V is TRBV11-2 and J is TRBJ1-2; TRBD1 agrees at 10 bases. This CDR3 is 14 amino acids long. V lost 2 bases to trimming and J lost 11 bases; unmatched junction nucleotides: 8. The germline gives CDR1 SGHAT, CDR2 FQNNGV. The CDR3 DNA reads as TGTGCCAGCAGCTTAACGGACAGGGGGTTAACGTACACCTTC. Translating it yields CASSLTDRGLTYTF.

This clonotype was seen at least ten times. CDR3 sequence reads: CASTTSRGGYTF. CDR3 sequence (DNA): TGTGCCAGCACCACGTCGCGGGGAGGCTACACCTTC. The gene calls are TRBV5-6 and TRBJ1-2, with D uncertain. The V end was cut by 6 bases, the J end by 8 bases, with 14 bases between. The germline CDR1 and CDR2 sequences are SGHDT and YYEEEE. The CDR3 covers 12 residues.

There are many counts of this clonotype. This chain links TRBV29-1 with TRBJ2-2; D uncertain. V was shortened by 4 bases and J by 6 bases, with 9 bases between the two germline ends. Germline V gene lookup returns CDR1 SQVTM and CDR2 ANQGSEA. CDR3 length: 12 residues. CDR3 sequence: CSVALSAGELFF. CDR3 in DNA: TGCAGCGTTGCATTGAGTGCCGGGGAGCTGTTTTTT.

In its sample, this clonotype was seen many times. The chain has TRBV7-2 and TRBJ1-2, with 9 bases fitting TRBD1. This CDR3 region has 14 residues. The germline V gene has CDR1 SGHTA and CDR2 FQGNSA. J was trimmed by 8 bases and V by 5 bases; bases with no gene match: 9. CDR3: CASSPEGQGLGYTF. The CDR3 DNA follows: TGTGCCAGCAGCCCGGAGGGACAGGGTCTGGGCTACACCTTC.

This clonotype has only a few counts. V is TRBV2 and J is TRBJ2-7; 9 bases agree with TRBD1. The CDR3 covers 15 residues. Germline V lookup: CDR1 SNHLY, CDR2 FYNNEI. With V trimmed by 0 bases and J by 2 bases, 2 bases remained unmatched. The CDR3 DNA follows: TGTGCCAGCAGTGAAGCAAGACAGGGGGCCTACGAGCAGTACTTC. Its protein is CASSEARQGAYEQYF. The complete variable domain, with remaining parts taken from reference TRBV2 and TRBJ2-7, reads EPEVTQTPSHQVTQMGQEVILRCVPISNHLYFYWYRQILGQKVEFLVSFYNNEISEKSEIFDDQFSVERPDGSNFTLKIRSTKLEDSAMYFCASSEARQGAYEQYFGPGTRLTVT.

This clonotype was observed many times. The CDR3 DNA reads as TGTGCCAGCAGTGAAGAAATGGCAGCCGTGTACCAAGAGACCCAGTACTTC. Translating gives CASSEEMAAVYQETQYF. The V call is TRBV2, the J call TRBJ2-5; D not resolved. In germline, CDR1 is SNHLY, CDR2 FYNNEI. The V and J ends lost 1 base and 0 bases respectively, with 15 bases between them. The CDR3 has 17 residues.

This clonotype was detected ten times or more. The V gene is TRBV11-3, the J gene TRBJ2-1; D is perhaps TRBD1 or TRBD2 (5 bases each). CDR3 length equals 16 residues. Per the germline V gene, CDR1 is SGHNT and CDR2 is YENEEA. The V gene lost 0 bases and the J gene lost 6 bases, with 15 bases spanning the gap. The CDR3 protein is CASSLEGPQAFNEQFF. The CDR3 DNA follows: TGTGCCAGCAGCTTAGAGGGACCCCAAGCCTTCAATGAGCAGTTCTTC.

This clonotype was recorded many times. The rearrangement uses TRBV20-1 and TRBJ2-2, with TRBD2 matching over 8 bases. This CDR3 has 15 amino acids. The V gene end was trimmed by 2 bases and the J gene end by 2 bases; junction bases not matched to a gene: 4. Per the germline V gene, CDR1 is DFQATT and CDR2 is SNEGSKA (reference sequence). The CDR3: CSARRLAPNTGELFF. CDR3 sequence (DNA): TGCAGTGCTAGAAGACTAGCGCCCAACACCGGGGAGCTGTTTTTT.

In this sample, this clonotype turned up many times. The V and J genes are TRBV5-4 and TRBJ2-1, with a weak D call TRBD2 (6 bases). Per the germline V gene, CDR1 is SGHNT and CDR2 is YYREEE (reference sequence). CDR3 size: 14 residues. Trimming cost V 9 bases and J 1 base, with 14 bases left between them. The CDR3 here is CATAGSLSYNEQFF. CDR3 sequence (DNA): TGTGCCACCGCCGGGAGCCTTTCCTACAATGAGCAGTTCTTC.

The chain recombines TRBV5-1 with TRBJ1-1; D might be TRBD1 (5 bases). The CDR3 sequence is 14 residues long. Germline CDR1 reads SGHRS; CDR2 reads YFSETQ. V was clipped by 2 bases and J by 5 bases, with 13 bases between them. CDR3 sequence: CASSFLGLITEAFF. CDR3 in DNA: TGCGCCAGCAGCTTCCTGGGACTTATAACTGAAGCTTTCTTT.

The chain carries TRBV7-6 and TRBJ2-2, with 16 bases matching TRBD2. The germline gives CDR1 SGHVS, CDR2 FNYEAQ. There are 18 residues in the CDR3. The trim removed 6 bases at V and 4 bases at J, leaving 8 bases unmatched. This CDR3 reads CASRTGTSGRACTGELFF. The CDR3 nucleotides are TGTGCCAGCAGGACCGGGACTAGCGGGAGGGCCTGCACCGGGGAGCTGTTTTTT.

This clonotype was detected a few times. The rearrangement joins TRBV24-1 to TRBJ1-5; 9 nucleotides match TRBD1. From germline, CDR1 is KGHDR and CDR2 SFDVKD. The CDR3 spans 17 residues. J gave up 2 bases and V 3 bases, and 7 bases lay outside the gene matches. DNA of the CDR3: TGTGCCACCAGTGATACAGGGGGCCAGTTGGGCAATCAGCCCCAGCATTTT. It codes for CATSDTGGQLGNQPQHF.